This T cell receptor beta chain was sequenced for a study of blood T cell repertoires in COVID-19. Original handling: How many nucleated cells were present was estimated from reference gene primer amplification. This table comes from immunoSEQ multiplex PCR, and its TCRdb copy is limited to in-frame clones, with some not included. V and J calls plus clone size are reproduced from that table; the DNA served to infer D and trimming. Of 210,000 or so clones in the sample, around four fifths were seen once. The age range of participants was about 18 to 89 years, with residence in more than 20 US areas. Assignments of participants to cohorts depended upon their own reported clinical history. During the 2 weeks before they entered the study, exposed participants had met someone with a PCR-confirmed or clinician-diagnosed COVID-19 case. V dropped 2 bases and J dropped 2; count of bases not matched to a gene: 1. The length of the CDR3 is 14 residues. Germline V CDR1 and CDR2: KGHSH, LQKENI.

What was sequenced was PBMCs or T cells enriched from blood (not recorded which). This receptor was taken from a woman aged 45-65 years who had been exposed to COVID-19. The chain employs TRBV18 and TRBJ2-3, with 7 positions matching TRBD2. The CDR3 DNA reads TGTGCCAGCTCACCAGGGACTAACACAGATACGCAGTATTTT. This sequence encodes CASSPGTNTDTQYF.